This entry features one TCR beta chain sequence. Its antigen is not known. V was pared by 4 bases and J by 10 bases, with 18 bases between. The CDR3 covers 15 residues. CDR1 and CDR2 from the germline V gene are SGDLS and YYNGEE. Amplification of TCR beta CDR3 regions used RNA transcripts. Second-round multiplex PCR came after first-round RT-PCR with HTBI primers. TCRdb independently ran MiXCR on the multiplex PCR reads; one entry per CDR3 protein. The sample has 260,000 or so distinct CDR3 sequences; around 50% are singletons. This entry belongs to a study of Graves' ophthalmopathy and Graves' hyperthyroidism. Isolation of PBMCs was performed using over 8.5 ml of fresh peripheral blood. Study outcomes and limitations: Blood contained most expanded thyroid clonotypes exceeding 0.001 frequency. Prediction of ophthalmopathy progression reached about 71% sensitivity and about 72% specificity. With approximately 88% sensitivity and around 80% specificity, a 13-signature model separated ophthalmopathy from stable hyperthyroidism.

The chain employs TRBV9 and TRBJ1-6, with D perhaps TRBD1 (6 bases). Sequencing was carried out using peripheral blood. The source is an adult man with Graves' ophthalmopathy. The CDR3 nucleotides are TGTGCCAGCAGCTTGGAGGGCAGGGGACGGTCACCCCTCCACTTT. Protein: CASSLEGRGRSPLHF.